The 19 T cell receptor beta chains listed next were all sequenced from one sample in a study of molecular identifiers for immune sequencing clone quantification. TCRdb reanalysed the PCR reads using MiXCR and keeps one entry per CDR3 protein. Among some 89,000 distinct CDR3 sequences listed, 20% to 25% were seen once. The specimen sequenced was naive CD8+ T cells from blood, with Jurkat cell RNA spiked in. Subset of the sample: FACS-sorted CD8+CD4-CCR7+CD45RA+ naive T cells. The source is a human donor in good health. Some libraries in this study had Jurkat cell RNA spiked in.

This clonotype was seen at least ten times. The gene calls are TRBV9 and TRBJ2-3; 7 nucleotides align to TRBD1. CDR3 length: 15 amino acids. Germline V CDR1 and CDR2: SGDLS, YYNGEE. V was clipped by 1 base and J by 0 bases; unmatched bases: 2. The CDR3 nucleotides are TGTGCCAGCAGCGTACAGGGGGATAGCACAGATACGCAGTATTTT. This sequence encodes CASSVQGDSTDTQYF.

On this clonotype itself: Because the CDR3 is missing its conserved closing phenylalanine or tryptophan, this is likely a read error. The CDR3 bases are TGTGCCAGCAGTTTGGGGCGCTCTAATCAGCCCCAGCATTCT. This encodes CASSLGRSNQPQHS. V gene TRBV27 combines with J gene TRBJ1-5, with a tentative D call TRBD1 (5 bases). CDR1 and CDR2 (germline): MNHEY, SMNVEV (reference sequence). There are 14 residues in the CDR3. The V and J ends lost 3 bases and 4 bases respectively, with 10 bases between them.

This clonotype was observed many times. This sequence joins TRBV28 and TRBJ2-7; D remains unclear. V lost 3 bases, J lost 7 bases, and 19 bases lay in between. Germline loops: CDR1 MDHEN, CDR2 SYDVKM. This CDR3 has 15 residues. The CDR3 region is CASSFGPSSPVEQYF. The CDR3, as DNA: TGTGCCAGCAGTTTTGGCCCCTCCTCCCCAGTTGAGCAGTACTTC.

The chain employs TRBV4-2 and TRBJ2-7, with a tentative D call TRBD1 (6 bases). Germline CDR1 reads LGHNA; CDR2 reads YNFKEQ. CDR3 length: 15 residues. V gave up 1 base and J gave up 12 bases, with 22 bases separating them. The CDR3 loop is CASSQGGGTWASLYF. CDR3 coding DNA: TGTGCCAGCAGCCAAGGTGGGGGCACCTGGGCGTCGTTGTACTTC.

V usage is TRBV30 and J usage is TRBJ2-7; D is undetermined. V lost 6 bases and J lost 2, with 14 bases in between. The CDR3 is 13 amino acids. Germline lookup yields CDR1 GTSNPN and CDR2 SVGIG (reference sequence). CDR3: CACTRDITYEQYF. CDR3 sequence (DNA): TGTGCCTGTACCCGAGACATCACCTACGAGCAGTACTTC.

The rearrangement uses TRBV19 and TRBJ1-1, with D uncertain. The CDR3 extends over 14 amino acids. Trimming stripped 3 bases from V and 4 bases from J, with 12 bases between. The germline CDR1 and CDR2 sequences are LNHDA and SQIVND (reference sequence). The CDR3 coding sequence is TGTGCCAGTAGTATTTCTGGGGAGGCCACTGAAGCTTTCTTT. Translation gives CASSISGEATEAFF.

This clonotype appeared many times. The V gene is TRBV7-9, the J gene TRBJ2-5; D remains unclear. Germline CDR1 reads SEHNR; CDR2 reads FQNEAQ (reference sequence). The V gene lost 5 bases and the J gene lost 1 base, with 8 bases spanning the gap. CDR3 length: 13 residues. This CDR3 reads CASSHYPQETQYF. CDR3 nucleotide sequence: TGTGCCAGCAGCCATTATCCCCAAGAGACCCAGTACTTC.

This clonotype was seen repeatedly, ten times or more. The chain links TRBV25-1 to TRBJ2-3; D not certain. The CDR3 extends over 13 amino acids. V lost 2 bases and J 7 bases, leaving 10 bases between the germline ends. From germline, CDR1 is MGHDK and CDR2 SYGVNS. This CDR3 reads CASSEVETHTQYF. DNA of the CDR3: TGTGCCAGCAGTGAAGTCGAGACACATACGCAGTATTTT.

The chain has TRBV11-2 and TRBJ1-2, with a weak D call TRBD1 (5 bases). Germline CDR1 reads SGHAT; CDR2 reads FQNNGV. This CDR3 comprises 13 residues. The CDR3 loop reads CAIYPQGDYGYTF. CDR3 bases: TGTGCTATATACCCCCAGGGCGACTATGGCTACACCTTC.

On this clonotype: A read error may be the cause here, since a much bigger clone is one base away. In this CDR3 the conserved last residue, phenylalanine or tryptophan, is missing, so a read error is likely. V is TRBV11-2 and J is TRBJ2-5, with a possible D match to TRBD1 (6 bases). Trimming pared 4 bases from V and 5 bases from J, leaving 17 bases between. The CDR3 covers 15 residues. Per germline, CDR1 SGHAT and CDR2 FQNNGV. The DNA for the CDR3 is TGTGCCAGCAGCTCCCGGGACACAACGAGGGAGACCCAGTACCTC. This sequence encodes CASSSRDTTRETQYL.

Details on this clonotype: This could be a read error, since a much larger clone is one nucleotide away. The V call is TRBV3-1, the J call TRBJ2-3; 8 bases are a match to TRBD2. This CDR3 is built from 15 residues. The V and J ends lost 7 bases and 3 bases, in that order; junction bases with no gene match: 9. Germline V CDR1 and CDR2: LGHDT, YNNKEL (reference sequence). In DNA, the CDR3 is TGTGCCAGCATAAACCGGGGGGGTAGGACAGATACGCAGTATTTT. This encodes CASINRGGRTDTQYF.

J is TRBJ1-5 and V is TRBV4-2, with D perhaps matching TRBD1 (5 bases). The CDR3 is 16 amino acids. Trimming left V 4 bases short and J 8 bases short, with 21 bases between. Germline values: CDR1 LGHNA, CDR2 YNFKEQ. This CDR3 reads CASSPTKGSASEPQHF. Written as DNA, the CDR3 is TGTGCCAGCAGCCCTACCAAGGGGTCTGCTAGTGAGCCCCAGCATTTT.

This clonotype was recorded a few times. This CDR3 reads CASSQPGQGFDEQYF. The CDR3 DNA reads as TGCGCCAGCAGCCAGCCGGGACAGGGCTTCGACGAGCAGTACTTC. J is TRBJ2-7 and V is TRBV4-1, with 9 bases matching TRBD1. Germline CDR1 is MGHRA and CDR2 is YSYEKL. The CDR3 totals 15 residues. V was pared by 3 bases and J by 5 bases, with 8 bases of the junction left unmatched.

The rearrangement joins TRBV20-1 to TRBJ2-3; D not certain. The CDR3 is 15 amino acids. Germline lookup yields CDR1 DFQATT and CDR2 SNEGSKA (reference sequence). V lost 6 bases, J lost 0 bases, and 16 bases lay in between. The CDR3 loop reads CSATPFSLSTDTQYF. CDR3 in DNA: TGCAGTGCGACGCCCTTTTCGTTGAGCACAGATACGCAGTATTTT.

With regard to this clonotype: Possible read error: a much larger clone is one base away. The CDR3 protein is CASSSHGTEAFF. The CDR3 DNA sequence: TGTGCCAGCAGCTCACATGGTACTGAAGCTTTCTTT. V gene TRBV13 combines with J gene TRBJ1-1; D uncertain. This CDR3 region has 12 residues. Per the germline V gene, CDR1 is PRHDT and CDR2 is FYEKMQ (reference sequence). Between the trimmed V and J ends, which lost 4 bases and 5 bases, there was a span of 8 bases.

This rearrangement joins TRBV12-5 to TRBJ1-5; the match to TRBD1 covers 9 bases. Trimming cost V 6 bases and J 2 bases; bases outside gene matches: 8. The CDR3 consists of 16 residues. Germline V lookup: CDR1 LGHNT, CDR2 FRNRAP. The CDR3 DNA follows: TGTGCTAGTGGGCTGACAGGGGGACAAGGCAATCAGCCCCAGCATTTT. Translating it yields CASGLTGGQGNQPQHF.

This chain joins TRBV7-2 and TRBJ2-7; 7 bases fit TRBD2. The CDR3 consists of 14 residues. J gave up 9 bases and V 8 bases, and 16 bases lay outside the gene matches. Germline V lookup: CDR1 SGHTA, CDR2 FQGNSA. The CDR3 region has the DNA TGTGCCAGCCGCCCCTGGGGGGGGTACCCCGCGCAGTACTTC. Amino acids: CASRPWGGYPAQYF.

Remarks on this clonotype: This may come from a read error, since a much larger clone is one base off. The V call is TRBV6-2 or TRBV6-3, the J call TRBJ2-7, with no clear D. Germline V gene sequence: CDR1 MNHEY, CDR2 SVGEGT. CDR3 length equals 13 residues. CDR3: CASSYGFSYAQYF. As DNA, the CDR3 is TGTGCCAGCAGTTACGGCTTCTCCTACGCGCAGTACTTC.

This clonotype was observed a few times. This rearrangement joins TRBV11-2 to TRBJ2-1; TRBD2 matches at 14 bases. Unmatched junction bases numbered 22, after V lost 4 bases and J lost 2 bases. This CDR3 is 23 amino acids long. The germline V gene has CDR1 SGHAT and CDR2 FQNNGV. The chain's CDR3 is CASSCETGITGTSGSCPYNEQFF. The DNA of the CDR3 is TGTGCCAGCAGCTGTGAGACAGGGATAACCGGGACTAGCGGGAGTTGTCCCTACAATGAGCAGTTCTTC.